These 6 T cell receptor beta chains share one sample of origin, sequenced in a study of control samples from healthy donors and cancer patients. TCRdb's table, derived via immunoSEQ multiplex PCR, lists solely in-frame clones and lacks some. The profile shows tens of thousands of clones, about 94% of them singletons. Sequencing input: blood. The receptor source for this set is a man in his 60s in good health.

The chain uses TRBV3-1 (or the pseudogene TRBV3-2) and TRBJ2-3; D gene unclear. This CDR3 comprises 14 residues. Trimming cost V 3 bases and J 2 bases, with 9 bases left between them. From germline, CDR1 is LGHDT and CDR2 YNNKEL (reference sequence). CDR3: CASSQSASTDTQYF. CDR3 coding DNA: TGTGCCAGCAGCCAGAGTGCATCCACAGATACGCAGTATTTT.

The J gene is TRBJ2-7, the V gene TRBV27; perhaps D is TRBD1 or TRBD2 (5 bases each). Germline loops: CDR1 MNHEY, CDR2 SMNVEV (reference sequence). The CDR3 is made up of 14 amino acids. Trimming took 5 bases from V and 4 from J, leaving 15 bases between them. The CDR3 DNA reads as TGTGCCAGCAGTCTCGGGGCTCCCAGGTACGAGCAGTACTTC. Translated, it gives CASSLGAPRYEQYF.

This clone has just one count. J is TRBJ2-3 and V is TRBV9; D is undetermined. The V end was cut by 0 bases, the J end by 6 bases, with 5 bases between. The germline V gene encodes CDR1 SGDLS and CDR2 YYNGEE. CDR3 length equals 12 residues. In DNA, the CDR3 is TGTGCCAGCAGCGTAGCTACGGATACGCAGTATTTT. Translation gives CASSVATDTQYF. The variable domain in full, with the rest retrieved from reference TRBV9 and TRBJ2-3, is DSGVTQTPKHLITATGQRVTLRCSPRSGDLSVYWYQQSLDQGLQFLIQYYNGEERAKGNILERFSAQQFPDLHSELNLSSLELGDSALYFCASSVATDTQYFGPGTRLTVL.

This clone was picked up one time. The J gene is TRBJ2-7, the V gene TRBV29-1; 9 nucleotides line up with TRBD1. V lost 4 bases and J lost 3; bases outside the gene matches: 4. CDR3 size: 13 residues. Germline V CDR1 and CDR2: SQVTM, ANQGSEA. The CDR3 sequence: CSVGTGVGYEQYF. CDR3 in DNA: TGCAGCGTTGGGACAGGGGTCGGCTACGAGCAGTACTTC.

This chain connects TRBV11-1 to TRBJ2-1, with 8 bases identical to TRBD1. V was clipped by 8 bases and J by 7 bases; unmatched bases: 10. Germline CDR1 and CDR2: SGHAT and FQDESV (reference sequence). There are 14 residues in the CDR3. The CDR3 sequence is CASGVRGLRNEQFF. CDR3 nucleotide sequence: TGTGCCAGCGGCGTCAGGGGGCTTCGGAATGAGCAGTTCTTC.

This rearrangement joins TRBV7-9 to TRBJ2-2; D ambiguous. CDR3 length equals 13 residues. Germline CDR1 is SEHNR and CDR2 is FQNEAQ (reference sequence). Trimming took 2 bases from V and 6 from J, leaving 7 bases between them. Written as DNA, the CDR3 is TGTGCCAGCAGCTTAAGAGGTCCCGGGGAGCTGTTTTTT. This gives the protein CASSLRGPGELFF.